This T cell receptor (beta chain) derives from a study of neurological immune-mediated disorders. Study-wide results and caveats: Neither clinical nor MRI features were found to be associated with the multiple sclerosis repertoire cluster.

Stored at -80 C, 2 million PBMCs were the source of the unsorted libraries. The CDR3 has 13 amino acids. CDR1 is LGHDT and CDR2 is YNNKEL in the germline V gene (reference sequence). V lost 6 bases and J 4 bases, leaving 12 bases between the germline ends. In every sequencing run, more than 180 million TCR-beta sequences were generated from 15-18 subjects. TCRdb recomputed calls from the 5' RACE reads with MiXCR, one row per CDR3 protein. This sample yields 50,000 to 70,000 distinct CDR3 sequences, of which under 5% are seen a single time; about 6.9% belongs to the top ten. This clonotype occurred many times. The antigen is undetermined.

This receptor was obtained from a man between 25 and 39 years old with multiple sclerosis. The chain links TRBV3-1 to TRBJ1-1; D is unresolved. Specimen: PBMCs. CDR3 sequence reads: CASSSFVGTEAFF. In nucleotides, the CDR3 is TGTGCCAGCAGTTCCTTCGTGGGCACTGAAGCTTTCTTT.